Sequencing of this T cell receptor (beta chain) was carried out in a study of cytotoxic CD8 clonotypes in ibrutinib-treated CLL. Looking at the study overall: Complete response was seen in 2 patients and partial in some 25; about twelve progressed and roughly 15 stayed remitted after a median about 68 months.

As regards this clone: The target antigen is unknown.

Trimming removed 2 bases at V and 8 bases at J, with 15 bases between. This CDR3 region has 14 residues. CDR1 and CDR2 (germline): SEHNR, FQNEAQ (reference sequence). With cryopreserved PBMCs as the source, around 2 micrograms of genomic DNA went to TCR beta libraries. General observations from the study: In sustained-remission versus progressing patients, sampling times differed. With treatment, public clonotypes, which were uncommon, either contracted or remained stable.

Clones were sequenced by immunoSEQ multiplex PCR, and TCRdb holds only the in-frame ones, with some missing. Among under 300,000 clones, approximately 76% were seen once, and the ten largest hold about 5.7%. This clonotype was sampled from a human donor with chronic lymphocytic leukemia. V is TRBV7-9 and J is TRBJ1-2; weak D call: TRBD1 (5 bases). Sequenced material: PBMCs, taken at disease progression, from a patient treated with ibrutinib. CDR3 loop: CASSLPGAPSGYTF. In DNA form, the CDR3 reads TGTGCCAGCAGCTTACCCGGGGCCCCCTCCGGCTACACCTTC.